The 23 T cell receptor beta chains below were found in one sample sequenced in a study of T cell clonality in common variable immunodeficiency. Produced via immunoSEQ multiplex PCR; TCRdb's table is partial and in-frame only. The sample holds approximately 75,000 clones, and no clone turns up only once. The sequencing input was peripheral blood mononuclear cells. The receptors originated from a person aged 18 to 70 in good health.

This clone was seen ten or more times. The DNA ends 3 residues before the CDR3 does, and the rest of the CDR3 is filled in from the germline J gene. This chain connects TRBV5-1 to TRBJ2-2; TRBD2 agrees at 8 bases. V was clipped by 0 bases and J by 3 bases; unmatched bases: 4. From germline, CDR1 is SGHRS and CDR2 YFSETQ. The CDR3 has 16 residues. The part of the CDR3 DNA that was read is TGCGCCAGCAGCTTGGGGACTAGCCTTTACACCGGGGAG. Residues: CASSLGTSLYTGE. The entire CDR3 protein reads CASSLGTSLYTGELFF.

This clone was found many times. Sequencing ends 3 residues short of the CDR3 end; the germline J gene provides the rest. This sequence joins TRBV6-2 or TRBV6-3 and TRBJ2-3; 7 bases are a match to TRBD2. The CDR3 has 17 amino acids. Germline CDR1 reads MNHEY; CDR2 reads SVGEGT. Losses at the gene ends were 10 bases for V and 6 bases for J; bases not matched to a gene: 22. The sequenced CDR3 bases are TGTGCCACCCCTACTCGAAGACTAGCCTTCCCTGGGGATACG. This sequence encodes CATPTRRLAFPGDT. The CDR3 in its entirety is CATPTRRLAFPGDTQYF.

This clone has a count of ten or more. The read terminates 3 residues ahead of where the CDR3 ends, so the germline J gene completes it. J is TRBJ2-7 and V is TRBV20-1; TRBD2 aligns across 10 bases. In germline, CDR1 is DFQATT, CDR2 SNEGSKA (reference sequence). CDR3 length: 18 amino acids. Losses at the gene ends were 3 bases for V and 3 bases for J; bases not matched to a gene: 17. Here the CDR3 reads CSASNWASGGQTLYEQYF. The CDR3 bases that were read are TGCAGTGCTAGTAATTGGGCTAGCGGGGGCCAAACTCTCTACGAG.

This clone was found many times. Its ends do not fully match the called genes, so a read error is possible. The CDR3 is cut off 3 residues early in the read; its end comes from the germline J gene. The chain combines TRBV4-2 with TRBJ2-1, with 11 bases matching TRBD2. The CDR3 length is 17 residues. Germline CDR1 LGHNA, CDR2 YNFKEQ. Here the CDR3 reads CASSQDIGLAGGNEQFF. CDR3 bases read: TGCGCCAGCAGCCAAGATATCGGACTAGCGGGCGGGAATGAG.

In the case of this clone: Read data end 3 residues before the CDR3 end; the end is taken from the germline J gene. This chain joins TRBV7-2 and TRBJ1-1, with 7 bases identical to TRBD1. Per the germline V gene, CDR1 is SGHTA and CDR2 is FQGNSA. Losses at the gene ends were 6 bases for V and 3 bases for J; bases not matched to a gene: 10. This CDR3 has 15 amino acids. CDR3 DNA (partial): TGTGCCAGCAGTCCGATGACAGGGAGGGACACTGAA. Encoded protein: CASSPMTGRDTE. The entire CDR3 protein reads CASSPMTGRDTEAFF. The entire variable domain, with the rest obtained from reference TRBV7-2 and TRBJ1-1, is as follows: GAGVSQSPSNKVTEKGKDVELRCDPISGHTALYWYRQSLGQGLEFLIYFQGNSAPDKSGLPSDRFSAERTGGSVSTLTIQRTQQEDSAVYLCASSPMTGRDTEAFFGQGTRLTVV.

The table lists this clone with many counts. The read halts 3 residues ahead of the CDR3 end, with the missing end drawn from the germline J gene. The gene calls are TRBV30 and TRBJ2-7; TRBD2 aligns across 16 bases. From germline, CDR1 is GTSNPN and CDR2 SVGIG (reference sequence). V lost 1 base to trimming and J lost 3 bases; unmatched junction nucleotides: 9. The CDR3 loop spans 18 amino acids. The CDR3 bases that were read are TGTGCCTGGAGTGCTTTAGGGGGACTAGCGGGAGGGCGCTACGAG. Its protein product is CAWSALGGLAGGRYE. The complete CDR3 reads CAWSALGGLAGGRYEQYF.

In its sample, this clone was seen many times. The CDR3 here is CASSERTGAPSSYNEQFF. The sequenced part of the CDR3 DNA is TGTGCCAGCAGTGAAAGGACAGGGGCCCCGAGCTCCTACAATGAG. The rearrangement uses TRBV2 and TRBJ2-1; 9 positions match TRBD1. Read data end 3 residues before the CDR3 end; the end is taken from the germline J gene. With V trimmed by 2 bases and J by 0 bases, 8 bases remained unmatched. The length of the CDR3 is 18 residues. Germline CDR1 and CDR2: SNHLY and FYNNEI. Supplemented by reference TRBV2 and TRBJ2-1, the full variable domain reads EPEVTQTPSHQVTQMGQEVILRCVPISNHLYFYWYRQILGQKVEFLVSFYNNEISEKSEIFDDQFSVERPDGSNFTLKIRSTKLEDSAMYFCASSERTGAPSSYNEQFFGPGTRLTVL.

Ten or more counts support this clone. Read sequence stops 3 residues before the CDR3 end, and the germline J gene provides the missing end. The rearrangement uses TRBV20-1 and TRBJ1-5, with a possible D match to TRBD1 (6 bases). CDR3 length equals 12 residues. Germline V CDR1 and CDR2: DFQATT, SNEGSKA (reference sequence). V was clipped by 6 bases and J by 4 bases, with 10 bases between them. CDR3 DNA (partial): TGCAGTGCCATGGGGGCAAATCAGCCC. Protein sequence: CSAMGANQP. The whole CDR3 sequence is CSAMGANQPQHF.

As for this clone: The read ends 3 residues before the CDR3 terminus; that terminus is restored from the germline J gene. The chain employs TRBV19 and TRBJ2-7; maybe TRBD2 (5 bases). Germline CDR1 LNHDA, CDR2 SQIVND (reference sequence). The CDR3 is 14 residues long. V was shortened by 6 bases and J by 6 bases, with 18 bases between the two germline ends. CDR3 DNA (partial): TGTGCCAGTAGGCCCGGGGAGCAGGTGGGCGAG. Translating gives CASRPGEQVGE. The complete CDR3 reads CASRPGEQVGEQYF. Full variable domain (rest looked up from reference TRBV19 and TRBJ2-7): DGGITQSPKYLFRKEGQNVTLSCEQNLNHDAMYWYRQDPGQGLRLIYYSQIVNDFQKGDIAEGYSVSREKKESFPLTVTSAQKNPTAFYLCASRPGEQVGEQYFGPGTRLTVT.

The sample holds a few counts of this clone. The CDR3 extends 3 residues past the end of the read, so its final part is completed from the germline J gene. The J gene is TRBJ1-5, the V gene TRBV19, with unresolved D. CDR3 length equals 16 residues. Germline lookup yields CDR1 LNHDA and CDR2 SQIVND (reference sequence). Trimming removed 4 bases from V and 8 bases from J, with 21 bases in between. The CDR3 sequence is CASSNPPTDPVKPQHF. The sequenced CDR3 bases are TGTGCCAGTAGTAATCCTCCCACAGATCCAGTAAAGCCC.

This clone has a handful of counts. The read comes to an end 3 residues before the CDR3 does, leaving the germline J gene to fill in the end. V and J are TRBV2 and TRBJ1-1; D gene ambiguous. The CDR3 spans 14 residues. Trimming took 1 base from V and 4 from J, leaving 10 bases between them. The germline gives CDR1 SNHLY, CDR2 FYNNEI. CDR3 DNA, as far as it was read: TGTGCCAGCAGTGAAGAGGCGGGCGGCACTGAA. Its protein is CASSEEAGGTE. The whole CDR3 protein is CASSEEAGGTEAFF.

This clone has at least ten counts. The read is 3 residues too short to cover the CDR3 end, so that end is filled in from the germline J gene. The chain uses TRBV18 and TRBJ1-2, with 7 bases fitting TRBD1. The CDR3 is made up of 14 amino acids. From germline, CDR1 is KGHSH and CDR2 LQKENI. Losses at the gene ends were 3 bases for V and 3 bases for J; bases not matched to a gene: 4. The CDR3 protein is CASSPAGGYYGYTF. Partial CDR3 DNA: TGTGCCAGCTCACCCGCAGGGGGGTACTATGGC. The variable domain in full, with the rest retrieved from reference TRBV18 and TRBJ1-2, is NAGVMQNPRHLVRRRGQEARLRCSPMKGHSHVYWYRQLPEEGLKFMVYLQKENIIDESGMPKERFSAEFPKEGPSILRIQQVVRGDSAAYFCASSPAGGYYGYTFGSGTRLTVV.

In this sample, this clone turned up many times. The missing CDR3 end, 3 residues past where the read stops, is filled in from the germline J gene. V usage is TRBV20-1 and J usage is TRBJ2-2; 11 bases map to TRBD2. V shed 0 bases and J 5 bases; nucleotides not matched to a gene: 2. From germline, CDR1 is DFQATT and CDR2 SNEGSKA (reference sequence). This CDR3 region has 15 residues. CDR3 DNA, as far as it was read: TGCAGTGCTAGAGATAGCGGGAGGGAAACCGGGGAG. This gives the protein CSARDSGRETGE. The complete CDR3 reads CSARDSGRETGELFF.

This clone occurred many times. An end of the junction differs from the germline gene, which may be a read error. The CDR3 end is not reached by the read, which stops 3 residues before it; the germline J gene fills it in. This rearrangement joins TRBV4-2 to TRBJ2-3; D remains ambiguous. This CDR3 has 15 amino acids. Per the germline V gene, CDR1 is LGHNA and CDR2 is YNFKEQ. CDR3 DNA, as far as it was read: TGCGCCAGCAGCCAACTCTCTCAGAGCACAGATACG. Its translation is CASSQLSQSTDT. The whole CDR3 sequence is CASSQLSQSTDTQYF.

At least ten counts were recorded for this clone. The CDR3 DNA, read in part, is TGCAGTGCTAGTTATTCGGCTAGCGGGAGACGTTCCTACAATGAG. This gives the protein CSASYSASGRRSYNE. The full CDR3 protein is CSASYSASGRRSYNEQFF. The chain links TRBV20-1 to TRBJ2-1; 10 nucleotides match TRBD2. The read ends 3 residues before the CDR3 terminus; that terminus is restored from the germline J gene. V was clipped by 3 bases and J by 1 base; unmatched bases: 12. Germline V gene lookup returns CDR1 DFQATT and CDR2 SNEGSKA (reference sequence). This CDR3 spans 18 amino acids.

This clone has ten or more counts. The read terminates 3 residues ahead of where the CDR3 ends, so the germline J gene completes it. V is TRBV19 and J is TRBJ2-1, with TRBD2 matching over 8 bases. This CDR3 has 14 residues. The V gene end was trimmed by 6 bases and the J gene end by 6 bases; junction bases not matched to a gene: 7. Germline assignment: CDR1 LNHDA and CDR2 SQIVND (reference sequence). CDR3 DNA, as far as it was read: TGTGCCAGTAGCCCGGGGGGGTTAGTCAATGAG. Residues: CASSPGGLVNE. The CDR3 as a whole reads CASSPGGLVNEQFF.

This clone was recorded many times. The read ends 3 residues shy of where the CDR3 ends; the end is completed using the germline J gene. The V gene is TRBV20-1, the J gene TRBJ2-1; the match to TRBD2 covers 8 bases. Per the germline V gene, CDR1 is DFQATT and CDR2 is SNEGSKA (reference sequence). CDR3 length equals 14 residues. The ends lost 1 base at V and 7 bases at J; junction bases unmatched: 6. The part of the CDR3 DNA that was read is TGCAGTGCTAGAGTGAGCGGGAGTGATAATGAG. It yields the protein CSARVSGSDNE. The entire CDR3 sequence reads CSARVSGSDNEQFF.

This clone was recorded at least ten times. The DNA ends 3 residues before the CDR3 does, and the rest of the CDR3 is filled in from the germline J gene. This chain links TRBV6-2 or TRBV6-3 with TRBJ2-7; 9 bases agree with TRBD1. Trimming cost V 6 bases and J 2 bases; bases outside gene matches: 2. Germline V gene lookup returns CDR1 MNHEY and CDR2 SVGEGT. The CDR3 runs to 13 residues. The CDR3 here is CASRGQGTYEQYF. The sequenced CDR3 bases are TGTGCCAGCAGAGGACAGGGGACCTACGAG.

This clone was observed at least ten times. The read ends 3 residues shy of where the CDR3 ends; the end is completed using the germline J gene. The rearrangement links TRBV20-1 to TRBJ2-5, with 7 bases fitting TRBD2. Germline V gene lookup returns CDR1 DFQATT and CDR2 SNEGSKA (reference sequence). The length of the CDR3 is 17 residues. J lost 4 bases, V lost 4 bases, and 18 bases had no gene match. CDR3 DNA (partial): TGCAGTGCTATGGGACGGCGTCTTGGGTTAGCGGGAGAGACC. It specifies CSAMGRRLGLAGET. From start to end, the CDR3 is CSAMGRRLGLAGETQYF.

This clone was detected many times. The read terminates 3 residues ahead of where the CDR3 ends, so the germline J gene completes it. The chain has TRBV7-2 and TRBJ1-4; the match to TRBD1 covers 7 bases. Germline-derived CDR1 and CDR2 are SGHTA and FQGNSA. Trimming at V came to 3 bases and at J to 7 bases, leaving 5 bases not matched to a gene. The CDR3 covers 14 residues. The CDR3: CASSFRGAGEKLFF. CDR3 DNA, as far as it was read: TGTGCCAGCAGCTTCAGGGGGGCGGGTGAAAAA. The variable domain in full, with the rest retrieved from reference TRBV7-2 and TRBJ1-4, is GAGVSQSPSNKVTEKGKDVELRCDPISGHTALYWYRQSLGQGLEFLIYFQGNSAPDKSGLPSDRFSAERTGGSVSTLTIQRTQQEDSAVYLCASSFRGAGEKLFFGSGTQLSVL.

This clone was seen ten or more times. The read comes to an end 3 residues before the CDR3 does, leaving the germline J gene to fill in the end. The V call is TRBV19, the J call TRBJ1-5, with D possibly matching TRBD1 (5 bases). Germline-derived CDR1 and CDR2 are LNHDA and SQIVND (reference sequence). V was cut by 5 bases and J by 7 bases, with 15 bases left in between. This CDR3 comprises 14 residues. The CDR3 sequence is CASSAGEWGQPQHF. The sequenced CDR3 bases are TGTGCCAGTAGTGCTGGCGAGTGGGGCCAGCCC.

Points on this clone: The CDR3 end falls 3 residues outside the read, so it is completed with the germline J gene. The chain carries TRBV19 and TRBJ1-3; no clear D. The V end was cut by 3 bases, the J end by 0 bases, with 9 bases between. This CDR3 region has 15 residues. Looked up from germline, CDR1 is LNHDA and CDR2 is SQIVND (reference sequence). The covered CDR3 bases are TGTGCCAGTAGTATGAGTAGCACCTCTGGAAACACC. Its protein product is CASSMSSTSGNT. In full, the CDR3 is CASSMSSTSGNTIYF.

This clone was picked up a small number of times. The read terminates 3 residues before the CDR3 end, so the remaining end is supplied by the germline J gene. The V call is TRBV7-9, the J call TRBJ1-1; possibly TRBD1 for D (6 bases). The CDR3 has 10 residues. Germline V gene sequence: CDR1 SEHNR, CDR2 FQNEAQ (reference sequence). The CDR3 is CASGQKEAFF. The CDR3 DNA, read in part, is TGTGCCAGCGGACAGAAAGAA. Drawing the rest from reference TRBV7-9 and TRBJ1-1, the complete variable domain is DTGVSQNPRHKITKRGQNVTFRCDPISEHNRLYWYRQTLGQGPEFLTYFQNEAQLEKSRLLSDRFSAERPKGSFSTLEIQRTEQGDSAMYLCASGQKEAFFGQGTRLTVV.